Following are 28 T cell receptor beta chains from one sample sequenced in a study of control samples from healthy donors and cancer patients. Assay: immunoSEQ multiplex PCR; the TCRdb copy retains only in-frame clones and omits some. Here the sample spans 130,000 or so clones, roughly 86% being singletons. Sequences were obtained from PBMCs. All receptors derive from a man aged 50 or older with head and neck cancer.

Concerning this clone itself: This specimen includes other DNA sequences encoding the same CDR3. The chain links TRBV6-5 to TRBJ1-2; no clear D. Trimming took off 6 bases at V and 4 bases at J, with 9 bases between the two ends. The length of the CDR3 is 12 residues. CDR1 and CDR2 (germline): MNHEY, SVGAGI. This CDR3 is CASSPLGYGYTF. The CDR3 coding sequence is TGTGCCAGCAGCCCGTTGGGCTATGGCTACACCTTC.

CDR3 protein: CASSSPDRGYNEQFF. DNA for the CDR3: TGTGCCAGCAGTTCCCCCGACAGGGGATACAATGAGCAGTTCTTC. This chain connects TRBV6-5 to TRBJ2-1, with TRBD1 matching 8 bases. This CDR3 region has 15 residues. Germline-derived CDR1 and CDR2 are MNHEY and SVGAGI. Trimming at V came to 4 bases and at J to 4 bases, leaving 6 bases not matched to a gene.

This chain joins TRBV10-3 and TRBJ1-5; no clear D gene. This CDR3 contains 12 residues. V shed 3 bases and J shed 5 bases, with 5 bases lying between them. The germline V gene has CDR1 ENHRY and CDR2 SYGVKD. CDR3 in amino acids: CAISDRDQPQHF. For the CDR3, the DNA is TGTGCCATCAGTGATCGAGATCAGCCCCAGCATTTT.

The CDR3 DNA reads TGTGCCAGCAGTTTACACAGTAAAGGCTACGAGCAGTACTTC. Translation gives CASSLHSKGYEQYF. This chain links TRBV27 with TRBJ2-7, with no clear D. The CDR3 is 14 amino acids. V was clipped by 2 bases and J by 3 bases, with 11 bases between them. Germline CDR1 reads MNHEY; CDR2 reads SMNVEV (reference sequence).

The chain is built from TRBV5-5 and TRBJ2-6; D unclear. Germline V gene data show CDR1 as SGHKS and CDR2 as YYEKEE (reference sequence). This CDR3 comprises 16 residues. V was shortened by 2 bases and J by 2 bases, with 11 bases between the two germline ends. CDR3 DNA: TGTGCCAGCAGCTTAGCTTATAGAACTGGGGCCAACGTCCTGACTTTC. Translating gives CASSLAYRTGANVLTF.

This rearrangement joins TRBV3-1 (or the pseudogene TRBV3-2) to TRBJ1-2; a weak D match, TRBD1 (6 bases). There are 14 residues in the CDR3. V was clipped by 4 bases and J by 6 bases, with 15 bases between them. Germline V CDR1 and CDR2: LGHDT, YNNKEL (reference sequence). The CDR3 spells CASSPNRVGDGYTF. The CDR3 DNA sequence: TGTGCCAGCAGCCCCAACAGGGTCGGGGATGGCTACACCTTC.

CDR3: CASSLGGLTGELFF. CDR3 in DNA: TGCGCCAGCAGCTTGGGGGGATTGACCGGGGAGCTGTTTTTT. The V gene is TRBV5-1, the J gene TRBJ2-2; no definite D call. Trimming took 0 bases from V and 5 from J, leaving 8 bases between them. This CDR3 region has 14 residues. Germline CDR1 SGHRS, CDR2 YFSETQ.

This clone was observed a handful of times. The rearrangement joins TRBV27 to TRBJ2-7; D is ambiguous. CDR1 is MNHEY, CDR2 SMNVEV, per germline (reference sequence). V was pared by 8 bases and J by 3 bases, with 20 bases between. CDR3 size: 15 residues. In DNA form, the CDR3 reads TGTGCCAGCTCCCTTTCCCCGACCAGTGACTACGAGCAGTACTTC. Residues: CASSLSPTSDYEQYF.

The chain carries TRBV5-8 and TRBJ2-7, with D possibly matching TRBD1 (5 bases). Trimming took 2 bases from V and 2 from J, leaving 11 bases between them. The CDR3 spans 14 residues. Germline lookup yields CDR1 SGHTS and CDR2 YDEGEE. CDR3 sequence reads: CASSFRQPPYEQYF. CDR3 nucleotide sequence: TGTGCCAGCAGCTTTCGACAGCCTCCCTACGAGCAGTACTTC.

The chain joins TRBV7-9 to TRBJ2-3, with D maybe TRBD1 (5 bases). The germline V gene encodes CDR1 SEHNR and CDR2 FQNEAQ (reference sequence). The ends were cut back, 4 bases at V and 2 bases at J, with 10 bases in the middle. This CDR3 has 14 amino acids. The CDR3: CASSSRVPTDTQYF. Here the CDR3 DNA reads TGTGCCAGCAGCTCCAGGGTACCCACAGATACGCAGTATTTT.

The rearrangement uses TRBV2 and TRBJ1-1, with D perhaps TRBD1 (6 bases). Trimming took off 1 base at V and 0 bases at J, with 6 bases between the two ends. The CDR3 sequence is 14 residues long. From germline, CDR1 is SNHLY and CDR2 FYNNEI. In DNA form, the CDR3 reads TGTGCCAGCAGTGAAGACAGGGTGAACACTGAAGCTTTCTTT. Amino acid sequence: CASSEDRVNTEAFF.

V is TRBV10-3 and J is TRBJ1-5, with a possible D match to TRBD1 (6 bases). The CDR3 is made up of 16 amino acids. Germline loops: CDR1 ENHRY, CDR2 SYGVKD. V was clipped by 4 bases and J by 1 base, with 14 bases between them. This CDR3 is CAISATGPGSNQPQHF. CDR3 bases: TGTGCCATCAGTGCCACAGGGCCCGGGAGCAATCAGCCCCAGCATTTT.

The V and J genes are TRBV18 and TRBJ1-4; D uncertain. Trimming cost V 1 base and J 4 bases, with 4 bases left between them. This CDR3 comprises 13 residues. Germline-derived CDR1 and CDR2 are KGHSH and LQKENI. The CDR3 spells CASSPQNNEKLFF. In DNA, the CDR3 is TGTGCCAGCTCACCACAAAATAATGAAAAACTGTTTTTT.

The chain links TRBV4-1 to TRBJ2-7, with 7 bases that match TRBD2. V shed 1 base, J shed 5 bases, and the junction held 5 bases outside the gene matches. The CDR3 covers 14 residues. The germline CDR1 and CDR2 sequences are MGHRA and YSYEKL. The CDR3 protein is CASSQGAGRNEQYF. The CDR3 nucleotides read TGCGCCAGCAGCCAAGGAGCGGGGAGAAACGAGCAGTACTTC.

This clone showed up just once. The chain carries TRBV12-3 or TRBV12-4 and TRBJ2-7; D unresolved. V lost 8 bases to trimming and J lost 3 bases, with 14 bases between them. The CDR3 has 13 amino acids. This CDR3 is CASYSSRNYEQYF. The DNA of the CDR3 is TGTGCCAGCTACTCATCTCGGAACTACGAGCAGTACTTC.

DNA of the CDR3: TGTGCCAGCAGCTTGGATCCTCCAAATTCACCCCTCCACTTT. Translation: CASSLDPPNSPLHF. The V call is TRBV5-4, the J call TRBJ1-6; D unclear. V was cut by 0 bases and J by 7 bases, with 8 bases left in between. The germline V gene has CDR1 SGHNT and CDR2 YYREEE (reference sequence). CDR3 length equals 14 residues.

This chain joins TRBV6-6 and TRBJ1-6; D is possibly TRBD1 (6 bases). The CDR3 sequence is 16 residues long. V lost 2 bases to trimming and J lost 1 base, with 9 bases between them. CDR1 and CDR2 from the germline V gene are MNHNY and SVGAGI (reference sequence). The CDR3 DNA reads as TGTGCCAGCAGTTACCCTACAGGGTCCTATAATTCACCCCTCCACTTT. Amino acids: CASSYPTGSYNSPLHF.

The CDR3 spells CASSLATRTEAFF. The CDR3 DNA reads TGTGCCAGCAGCCTGGCCACCAGGACTGAAGCTTTCTTT. This sequence joins TRBV25-1 and TRBJ1-1; D ambiguous. The germline gives CDR1 MGHDK, CDR2 SYGVNS. Trimming cost V 6 bases and J 5 bases, with 13 bases left between them. The CDR3 covers 13 residues.

The CDR3, as DNA: TGTGCCAGCAGCTTAGCGGGGGGGTACGAGCAGTACTTC. Residues: CASSLAGGYEQYF. The chain employs TRBV7-2 and TRBJ2-7, with TRBD2 identical over 7 bases. The CDR3 is made up of 13 amino acids. V was pared by 0 bases and J by 4 bases, with 0 bases of the junction left unmatched. CDR1 and CDR2 (germline): SGHTA, FQGNSA. Based on the CDR3 plus reference TRBV7-2 and TRBJ2-7, the full variable domain is GAGVSQSPSNKVTEKGKDVELRCDPISGHTALYWYRQSLGQGLEFLIYFQGNSAPDKSGLPSDRFSAERTGGSVSTLTIQRTQQEDSAVYLCASSLAGGYEQYFGPGTRLTVT.

The chain joins TRBV27 to TRBJ1-4; 8 bases match TRBD1. The CDR3 spans 14 residues. The V gene's germline CDR1 is MNHEY and CDR2 SMNVEV (reference sequence). The J segment lost 7 bases and the V segment lost 7 bases, leaving 8 bases of the junction unmatched. CDR3 loop: CASTWTGTSEKLFF. CDR3 sequence (DNA): TGTGCCAGCACCTGGACAGGGACGTCTGAAAAACTGTTTTTT.

This chain connects TRBV18 to TRBJ2-5; 8 nucleotides agree with TRBD2. The CDR3 loop spans 14 amino acids. Germline trimming cut 3 bases from V and 7 bases from J; bases unmatched to any gene: 7. Germline V lookup: CDR1 KGHSH, CDR2 LQKENI. CDR3 amino acids: CASSPGTRTATQYF. The CDR3 nucleotides are TGTGCCAGCTCACCTGGGACTAGAACGGCGACCCAGTACTTC.

This sequence joins TRBV19 and TRBJ1-2; 9 nucleotides agree with TRBD1. Germline V gene sequence: CDR1 LNHDA, CDR2 SQIVND (reference sequence). V gave up 9 bases and J gave up 4 bases; unmatched junction bases: 6. This CDR3 spans 13 amino acids. Written as DNA, the CDR3 is TGTGCCAGCCGGGACAGGGACGTCTATGGCTACACCTTC. Translated: CASRDRDVYGYTF. The full variable domain, its missing parts supplied by reference TRBV19 and TRBJ1-2, is DGGITQSPKYLFRKEGQNVTLSCEQNLNHDAMYWYRQDPGQGLRLIYYSQIVNDFQKGDIAEGYSVSREKKESFPLTVTSAQKNPTAFYLCASRDRDVYGYTFGSGTRLTVV.

This chain joins TRBV5-1 and TRBJ2-7; D remains ambiguous. The CDR3 runs 13 residues. Germline V gives CDR1 SGHRS, CDR2 YFSETQ. V was clipped by 0 bases and J by 4 bases, with 8 bases between them. CDR3 nucleotide sequence: TGCGCCAGCAGCTTGGGGACGATATACGAGCAGTACTTC. It translates to CASSLGTIYEQYF.

CDR3 sequence (DNA): TGTGCCAGCAGCCGGGACAGGGATAATTCACCCCTCCACTTT. As protein: CASSRDRDNSPLHF. The chain has TRBV6-6 and TRBJ1-6; 9 bases are shared with TRBD1. CDR3 length equals 14 residues. J was trimmed by 5 bases and V by 6 bases; bases with no gene match: 2. CDR1 and CDR2 from the germline V gene are MNHNY and SVGAGI (reference sequence).

The chain has TRBV27 and TRBJ2-2; D may be TRBD1 (5 bases). This CDR3 is built from 13 residues. Trimming removed 7 bases at V and 6 bases at J, with 12 bases between. Germline-derived CDR1 and CDR2 are MNHEY and SMNVEV (reference sequence). CDR3 loop: CASISGFSGELFF. CDR3 nucleotides: TGTGCCAGCATTTCAGGGTTTTCCGGGGAGCTGTTTTTT.

The chain links TRBV28 to TRBJ2-2, with D maybe TRBD1 (6 bases). Germline loops: CDR1 MDHEN, CDR2 SYDVKM. V lost 6 bases and J 3 bases, leaving 20 bases between the germline ends. CDR3 length: 17 residues. CDR3 in DNA: TGTGCCAGCAGGATCCTTGAGGGGGTTGGGGACACCGGGGAGCTGTTTTTT. Encoded protein: CASRILEGVGDTGELFF.

As concerns this clone: Being one base from a much bigger clone, this may be a read error. The sample contains more than one DNA sequence encoding this CDR3. V and J are TRBV9 and TRBJ1-1; D is uncertain. V lost 0 bases and J lost 1, with 4 bases in between. This CDR3 spans 13 amino acids. Germline-derived CDR1 and CDR2 are SGDLS and YYNGEE. As DNA, the CDR3 is TGTGCCAGCAGCGTAGACAGGAACACTGAAGCTTTCTTT. Its translation: CASSVDRNTEAFF.

The gene calls are TRBV3-1 (or the pseudogene TRBV3-2) and TRBJ1-4, with D possibly being TRBD1 (5 bases). CDR3 length: 14 amino acids. In germline, CDR1 is LGHDT, CDR2 YNNKEL (reference sequence). V was trimmed by 2 bases and J by 5 bases, leaving 9 bases between them. For the CDR3, the DNA is TGTGCCAGCAGCCAATACCGGGACAATGAAAAACTGTTTTTT. Translating it yields CASSQYRDNEKLFF.